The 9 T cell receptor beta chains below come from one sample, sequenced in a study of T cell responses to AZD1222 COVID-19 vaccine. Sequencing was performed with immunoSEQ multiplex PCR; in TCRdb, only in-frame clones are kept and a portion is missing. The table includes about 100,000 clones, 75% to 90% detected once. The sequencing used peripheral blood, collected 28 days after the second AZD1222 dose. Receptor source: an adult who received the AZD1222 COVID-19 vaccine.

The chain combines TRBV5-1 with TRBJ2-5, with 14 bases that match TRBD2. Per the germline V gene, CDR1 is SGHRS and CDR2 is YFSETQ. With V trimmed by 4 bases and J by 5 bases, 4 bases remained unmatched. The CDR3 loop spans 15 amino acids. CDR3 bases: TGCGCCAGCAGCGAGGGACTAGCGGGAGTTGAGACCCAGTACTTC. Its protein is CASSEGLAGVETQYF. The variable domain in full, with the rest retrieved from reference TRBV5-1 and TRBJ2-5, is KAGVTQTPRYLIKTRGQQVTLSCSPISGHRSVSWYQQTPGQGLQFLFEYFSETQRNKGNFPGRFSGRQFSNSRSEMNVSTLELGDSALYLCASSEGLAGVETQYFGPGTRLLVL.

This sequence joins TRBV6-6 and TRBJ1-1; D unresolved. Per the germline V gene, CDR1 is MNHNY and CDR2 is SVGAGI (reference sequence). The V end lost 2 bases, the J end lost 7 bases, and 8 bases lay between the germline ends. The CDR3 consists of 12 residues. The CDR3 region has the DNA TGTGCCAGCAGTTACGCCGGATATGAAGCTTTCTTT. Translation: CASSYAGYEAFF.

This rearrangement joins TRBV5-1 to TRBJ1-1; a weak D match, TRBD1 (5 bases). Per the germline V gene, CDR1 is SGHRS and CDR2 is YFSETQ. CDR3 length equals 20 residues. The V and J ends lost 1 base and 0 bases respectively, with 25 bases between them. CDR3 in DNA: TGCGCCAGCAGCTTGACCGGCAGGAGACCGACACGGGGCATGAACACTGAAGCTTTCTTT. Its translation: CASSLTGRRPTRGMNTEAFF.

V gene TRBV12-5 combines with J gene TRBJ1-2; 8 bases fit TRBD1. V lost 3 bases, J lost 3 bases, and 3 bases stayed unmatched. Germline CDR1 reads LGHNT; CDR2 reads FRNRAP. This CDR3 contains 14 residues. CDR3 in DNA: TGTGCTAGTGGTTTTTGGGACAGGCACTATGGCTACACCTTC. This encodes CASGFWDRHYGYTF.

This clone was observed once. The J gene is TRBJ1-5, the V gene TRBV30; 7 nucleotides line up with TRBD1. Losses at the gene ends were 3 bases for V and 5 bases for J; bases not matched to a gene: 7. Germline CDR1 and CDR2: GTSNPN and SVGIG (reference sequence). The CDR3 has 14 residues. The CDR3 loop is CAWSSTGADQPQHF. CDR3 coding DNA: TGTGCCTGGAGCAGTACAGGGGCTGATCAGCCCCAGCATTTT.

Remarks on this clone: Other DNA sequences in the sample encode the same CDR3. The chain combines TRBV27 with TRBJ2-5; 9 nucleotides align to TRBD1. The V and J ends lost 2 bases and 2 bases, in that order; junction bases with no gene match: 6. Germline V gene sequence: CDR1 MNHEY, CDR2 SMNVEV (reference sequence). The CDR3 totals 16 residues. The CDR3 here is CASSLLTGTGQETQYF. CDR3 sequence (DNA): TGTGCCAGCAGTTTACTTACCGGGACAGGGCAAGAGACCCAGTACTTC.

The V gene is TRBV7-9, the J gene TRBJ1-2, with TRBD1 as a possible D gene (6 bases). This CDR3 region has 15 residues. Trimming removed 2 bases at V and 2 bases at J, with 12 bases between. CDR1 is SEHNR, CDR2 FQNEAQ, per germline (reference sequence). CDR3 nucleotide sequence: TGTGCCAGCAGCTTACAGGGGTATTCGAACTATGGCTACACCTTC. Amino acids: CASSLQGYSNYGYTF.

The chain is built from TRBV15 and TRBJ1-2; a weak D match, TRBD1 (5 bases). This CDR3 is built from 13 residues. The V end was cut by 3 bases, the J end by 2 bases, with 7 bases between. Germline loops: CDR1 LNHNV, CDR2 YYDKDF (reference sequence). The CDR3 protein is CATSSDRNYGYTF. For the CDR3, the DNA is TGTGCCACCAGCAGCGACAGAAACTATGGCTACACCTTC.

CDR3 sequence: CASSGTGGFYEQYF. In DNA, the CDR3 is TGTGCCAGCTCCGGGACAGGGGGCTTCTACGAGCAGTACTTC. The chain carries TRBV6-5 and TRBJ2-7; 12 nucleotides match TRBD1. The CDR3 has 14 amino acids. V lost 8 bases, J lost 3 bases, and 5 bases stayed unmatched. Germline V gene data show CDR1 as MNHEY and CDR2 as SVGAGI.